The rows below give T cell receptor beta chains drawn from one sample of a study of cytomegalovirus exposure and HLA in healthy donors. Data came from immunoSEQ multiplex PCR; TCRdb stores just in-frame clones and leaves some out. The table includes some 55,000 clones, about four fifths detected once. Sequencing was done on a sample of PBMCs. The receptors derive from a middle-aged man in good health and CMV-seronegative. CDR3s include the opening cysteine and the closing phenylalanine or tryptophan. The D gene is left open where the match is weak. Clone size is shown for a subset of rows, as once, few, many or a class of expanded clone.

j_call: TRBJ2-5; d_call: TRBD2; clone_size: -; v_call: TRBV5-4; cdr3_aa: CASSTIGGAGETQYF; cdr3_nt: TGTGCCAGCAGCACTATCGGGGGGGCCGGGGAGACCCAGTACTTC
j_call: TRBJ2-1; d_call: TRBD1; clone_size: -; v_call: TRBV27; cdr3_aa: CASSRDRVWDEQFF; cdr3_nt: TGTGCCAGCTCACGGGACAGGGTTTGGGATGAGCAGTTCTTC
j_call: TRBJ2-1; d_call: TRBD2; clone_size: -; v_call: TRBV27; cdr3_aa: CASTSGALYNEQFF; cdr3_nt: TGTGCCAGCACTAGCGGGGCTCTCTACAATGAGCAGTTCTTC
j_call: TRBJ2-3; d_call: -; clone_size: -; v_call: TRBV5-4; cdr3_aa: CASSLGQGGTDTQYF; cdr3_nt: TGTGCCAGCAGCTTGGGCCAAGGGGGTACAGATACGCAGTATTTT
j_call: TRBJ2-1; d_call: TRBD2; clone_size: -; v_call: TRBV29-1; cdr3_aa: CSASGGSYNEQFF; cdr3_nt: TGCAGCGCCAGCGGGGGATCCTACAATGAGCAGTTCTTC
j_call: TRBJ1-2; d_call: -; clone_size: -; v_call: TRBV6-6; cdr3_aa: CASSLDKVYGYTF; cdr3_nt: TGTGCCAGCAGCTTGGACAAGGTCTATGGCTACACCTTC
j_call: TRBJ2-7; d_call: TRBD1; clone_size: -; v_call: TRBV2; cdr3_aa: CASSRGQVEYEQYF; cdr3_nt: TGTGCCAGCAGCCGGGGACAGGTAGAGTACGAGCAGTACTTC
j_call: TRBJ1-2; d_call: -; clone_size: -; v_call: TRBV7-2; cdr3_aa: CASSLPRGPTHGYTF; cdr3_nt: TGTGCCAGCAGCTTACCCAGGGGCCCAACACATGGCTACACCTTC
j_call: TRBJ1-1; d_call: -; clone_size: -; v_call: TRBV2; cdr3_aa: CASSEQGWWTEAFF; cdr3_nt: TGTGCCAGCAGTGAACAGGGTTGGTGGACTGAAGCTTTCTTT
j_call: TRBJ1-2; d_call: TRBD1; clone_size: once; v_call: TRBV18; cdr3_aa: CASSPRDRAVGGYTF; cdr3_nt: TGTGCCAGCTCACCAAGGGACAGGGCTGTGGGAGGCTACACCTTC
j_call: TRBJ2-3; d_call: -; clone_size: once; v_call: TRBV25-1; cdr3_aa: CASSDAGITDTQYF; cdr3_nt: TGTGCCAGCAGTGATGCGGGTATCACAGATACGCAGTATTTT
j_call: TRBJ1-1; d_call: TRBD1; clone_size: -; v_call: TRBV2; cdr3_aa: CASRDRDFTEAFF; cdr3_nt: TGTGCCAGTCGAGACAGGGATTTTACTGAAGCTTTCTTT
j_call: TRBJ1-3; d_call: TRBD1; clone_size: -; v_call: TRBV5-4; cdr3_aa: CASSTMGQGTGNTIYF; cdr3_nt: TGTGCCAGCAGCACGATGGGACAGGGAACCGGAAACACCATATATTTT
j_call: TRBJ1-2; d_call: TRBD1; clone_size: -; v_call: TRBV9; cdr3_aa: CASSFTGDYGYTF; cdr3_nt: TGTGCCAGCAGCTTCACAGGGGACTATGGCTACACCTTC
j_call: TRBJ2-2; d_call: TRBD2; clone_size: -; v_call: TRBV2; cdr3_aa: CASSEDRLAGAGELFF; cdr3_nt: TGTGCCAGCAGTGAAGATCGGCTAGCGGGGGCCGGGGAGCTGTTTTTT
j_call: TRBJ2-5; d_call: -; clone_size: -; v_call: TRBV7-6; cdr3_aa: CASGEETQYF; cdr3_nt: TGTGCCAGCGGAGAGGAGACCCAGTACTTC
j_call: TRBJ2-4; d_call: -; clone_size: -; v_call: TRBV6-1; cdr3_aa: CASSESQGSSPYF; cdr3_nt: TGTGCCAGCAGTGAAAGTCAGGGGAGTTCTCCGTACTTC
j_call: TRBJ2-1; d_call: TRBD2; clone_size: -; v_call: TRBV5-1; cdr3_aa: CASSLDPLSGGSDEQFF; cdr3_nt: TGCGCCAGCAGCTTGGACCCCCTTAGCGGGGGTAGCGATGAGCAGTTCTTC
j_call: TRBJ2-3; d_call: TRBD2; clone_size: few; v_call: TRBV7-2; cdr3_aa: CASSPLAGNTDTQYF; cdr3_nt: TGTGCCAGCAGCCCACTAGCGGGTAACACAGATACGCAGTATTTT
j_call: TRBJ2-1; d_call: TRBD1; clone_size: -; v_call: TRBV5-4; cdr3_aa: CASSLTGDNEQFF; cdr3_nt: TGTGCCAGCAGCTTGACAGGGGACAATGAGCAGTTCTTC
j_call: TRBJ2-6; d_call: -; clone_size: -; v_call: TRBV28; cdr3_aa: CASRERGFIRGDSGANVLTF; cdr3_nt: TGTGCCAGCAGAGAAAGAGGGTTTATCAGGGGAGACTCTGGGGCCAACGTCCTGACTTTC
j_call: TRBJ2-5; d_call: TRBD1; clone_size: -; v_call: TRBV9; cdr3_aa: CASSTPTQGAVETQYF; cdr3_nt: TGTGCCAGCAGTACCCCCACACAGGGGGCCGTGGAGACCCAGTACTTC
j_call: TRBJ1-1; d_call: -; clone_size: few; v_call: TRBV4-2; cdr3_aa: CASSQDPPGGAEEAFF; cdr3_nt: TGTGCCAGCAGCCAAGATCCCCCGGGAGGGGCAGAAGAAGCTTTCTTT